The 3 T cell receptor beta chains reported below all come from one sample, sequenced in a study of technical replicates of blood from a handful of donors. Method: immunoSEQ multiplex PCR; TCRdb's copy keeps in-frame clones and lacks some. The sample has about 75,000 clones; 97% are singletons. The sequenced sample consisted of T cells isolated from PBMCs. The receptors were gathered from a human donor in good health.

CDR3 amino acids: CASSELGTYNEQFF. The CDR3 DNA sequence: TGTGCCAGCAGTGAACTAGGGACCTACAATGAGCAGTTCTTC. This chain joins TRBV27 and TRBJ2-1; D possibly corresponds to TRBD2 (5 bases). Germline V CDR1 and CDR2: MNHEY, SMNVEV (reference sequence). V was cut by 5 bases and J by 2 bases, with 10 bases left in between. This CDR3 comprises 14 residues.

The V call is TRBV5-6, the J call TRBJ2-7; no firm D call. The CDR3 is 13 residues long. V shed 4 bases and J shed 5 bases, with 13 bases lying between them. Germline loops: CDR1 SGHDT, CDR2 YYEEEE. CDR3 in DNA: TGTGCCAGCAGCCTAATCATCCCCGACGAGCAGTACTTC. This codes for CASSLIIPDEQYF. The complete variable domain, with remaining parts taken from reference TRBV5-6 and TRBJ2-7, reads DAGVTQSPTHLIKTRGQQVTLRCSPKSGHDTVSWYQQALGQGPQFIFQYYEEEERQRGNFPDRFSGHQFPNYSSELNVNALLLGDSALYLCASSLIIPDEQYFGPGTRLTVT.

The V call is TRBV6-5, the J call TRBJ1-2; D is unclear. Trimming pared 6 bases from V and 8 bases from J, leaving 13 bases between. The CDR3 length is 12 residues. CDR1 and CDR2 from the germline V gene are MNHEY and SVGAGI. The chain's CDR3 is CASRRRVEGYTF. The CDR3 bases are TGTGCCAGCAGAAGGAGGGTTGAGGGCTACACCTTC.